This passage covers 6 T cell receptor beta chains from one sample sequenced in a study of metastatic and nonmetastatic thyroid tumors. From the PCR reads, TCRdb re-called clones with MiXCR. The table has about 34,000 clones, 35% seen once; the top ten hold roughly 22%. Each patient went into thyroid surgery without having received any treatment. Sequenced material: tumor tissue. Source of these receptors: a female donor with papillary thyroid cancer or a benign thyroid nodule (not recorded which). Some clones in this sample may be carry-over from other donors' samples.

The chain couples TRBV20-1 to TRBJ1-6, with D maybe TRBD1 (6 bases). V lost 5 bases to trimming and J lost 9 bases, with 14 bases between them. Germline loops: CDR1 DFQATT, CDR2 SNEGSKA (reference sequence). The CDR3 spans 13 residues. CDR3 nucleotides: TGCAGTGCTGTGATACAGGGTAGTTCACCCCTCCACTTT. Translating gives CSAVIQGSSPLHF.

This clone was picked up a small number of times. The CDR3 reads CASSPHHGTGELFF. The CDR3 DNA is TGCGCCAGCAGTCCGCACCATGGAACCGGGGAGCTGTTTTTT. The chain joins TRBV10-2 to TRBJ2-2; D is ambiguous. Germline values: CDR1 WSHSY, CDR2 SAAADI. CDR3 length: 14 amino acids. V gave up 5 bases and J gave up 5 bases, with 12 bases separating them.

V usage is TRBV20-1 and J usage is TRBJ1-1; D perhaps matches TRBD1 (6 bases). V was clipped by 5 bases and J by 7 bases, with 17 bases between them. The CDR3 covers 13 residues. Germline CDR1 DFQATT, CDR2 SNEGSKA (reference sequence). The CDR3 is CSADDPGVGEAFF. CDR3 coding DNA: TGCAGTGCTGATGACCCAGGGGTCGGTGAAGCTTTCTTT.

The V gene is TRBV4-1, the J gene TRBJ1-4; D may be TRBD1 (6 bases). Between the trimmed V and J ends, which lost 4 bases and 1 base, there was a span of 10 bases. The CDR3 is 15 residues long. Germline CDR1 MGHRA, CDR2 YSYEKL. The CDR3 region is CASSRRQETNEKLFF. In DNA form, the CDR3 reads TGCGCCAGCAGCCGGAGACAGGAAACTAATGAAAAACTGTTTTTT.

This clone was found a few times. V usage is TRBV4-1 and J usage is TRBJ2-7, with TRBD2 matching 13 bases. V dropped 3 bases and J dropped 9; count of bases not matched to a gene: 11. The germline CDR1 and CDR2 sequences are MGHRA and YSYEKL. This CDR3 is built from 16 residues. The CDR3 DNA reads TGCGCCAGCAGCCAGGATGAGACTAGCGGGAGGTCTGGGCAGTACTTC. It encodes CASSQDETSGRSGQYF.

This rearrangement joins TRBV11-3 to TRBJ2-7, with D possibly called TRBD1 or TRBD2 (8 bases each). The germline CDR1 and CDR2 sequences are SGHNT and YENEEA. The V end lost 1 base, the J end lost 7 bases, and 20 bases lay between the germline ends. The CDR3 length is 16 residues. CDR3 DNA sequence: TGTGCCAGCAGCTTAGCCGGGGGGGGACAGGTGGAGGAGCAGTACTTC. Translated, it gives CASSLAGGGQVEEQYF.